The entry that follows covers one T cell receptor (beta chain) sequence. Its antigen specificity is not known. Qualities for individual bases were not recorded, and no much larger clone is one base off. The CDR3 holds 13 amino acids from the cysteine to the phenylalanine. The retained sequence is limited to the CDR3, 39 bases, with the frame set at the first base. The CDR1 and CDR2 encoded by the germline V gene (reference sequence) are SGHNT and YYREEE. V is trimmed back by 4 bases and J by 4 bases, and the junction contains 3 bases that no gene match accounts for. This entry is derived from a study of siplizumab effects on memory and regulatory T cells (dated by TCRdb to the late 2010s). With regard to the full study: The study examined how the anti-CD2 antibody siplizumab affects alloreactive T-cell subsets in allogeneic mixed lymphocyte reactions built from human PBMCs.

Libraries were built with the immunoSEQ multiplex PCR assay. Roughly 10^5 TCR templates per sample were assayed on the deep sequencing platform. Genomic DNA extracted from sorted T cells was used for TCRbeta CDR3 sequencing. For the original study's pipeline: The R programming language was used for the clonal analysis of the TCRbeta CDR3 data. Comparing unstimulated samples against CFSE-low samples taken after the reaction was how alloreactive CD4+ and CD8+ clones were defined. Regulatory or non-regulatory origin of alloreactive CD4+ clones was assigned by matching sequences to the sorted unstimulated Treg and non-Treg repertoires. Entries here come from immuneACCESS through TCRdb and include only in-frame sequences with V and J called. Some clones fail to appear in such tables; in the studies checked, an unresolved V gene covers under half of the shortfall, and the cause of the remainder is unknown. V and J calls and clone size come straight from that table; D and trimming were deduced from the DNA. In this sample the table shows about 69,000 clones, around 90% of which occur a single time. The ten largest make up under 2% of the sample.

Findings and caveats that apply to the study as a whole: Siplizumab significantly reduced the cumulative frequency of alloreactive sequences traceable to unstimulated CD4+ memory T cells. For roughly 80-97% of proliferating CD4+ or CD8+ clones, no naive or memory phenotype could be assigned. In reactions with siplizumab, an average of approximately 70% of mappable alloreactive CD4+ clones were Treg-derived, compared with roughly 27% in control reactions. Whether proliferating Tregs from siplizumab cultures actually had suppressive function was not functionally confirmed. Unstimulated naive T cells appeared more diverse than memory T cells, and naive cells seemed to contribute substantially to the alloresponse. Because sequences at frequencies below about 10^-5 were poorly captured, only a minor fraction of alloreactive clones could be mapped back to unstimulated subsets.

TCRbeta CDR3 sequencing was performed on sorted unstimulated T cells and on proliferating T cells recovered from mixed lymphocyte reactions. Fresh whole blood from approximately ten HLA-typed healthy donors was used to isolate PBMCs. To map where alloreactive clones came from, CD4+ regulatory T cells in the unstimulated state were FACS-sorted. The sequence came from a human donor in good health. The sequencing sample was made of Tregs sorted from blood. Recombination connected TRBV5-4 to TRBJ1-2, and 8 bases in between align with TRBD1. The sequenced DNA: TGTGCCAGCAGCGGACAGGGCCGCTATGGCTACACCTTC. This encodes CASSGQGRYGYTF.